A selection of T cell receptor beta chains follows, all from one sample in a study of cytomegalovirus exposure and HLA in healthy donors. Measured with immunoSEQ multiplex PCR; TCRdb has only the in-frame clones, and not every one. The sample has roughly 65,000 clones; 60% to 80% are singletons. The material sequenced was PBMCs. The receptors here all came from a man aged 35-49 years in good health and CMV-seropositive. CDR3s include the opening cysteine and the closing phenylalanine or tryptophan. D genes are given only for firm matches. Some rows have no size entry. The others give once, few or many, or a class for an expanded clone.

>.|TRBJ1-1|.|TRBV29-1|14
CSVKTGEGNTEAFF
TGCAGCGTTAAGACAGGAGAGGGGAACACTGAAGCTTTCTTT
>.|TRBJ1-2|TRBD1|TRBV5-1|15
CASSTQGQGSYGYTF
TGCGCCAGCAGCACACAAGGACAGGGCAGCTATGGCTACACCTTC
>.|TRBJ2-3|TRBD2|TRBV2|16
CASSELRGGGTDTQYF
TGTGCCAGCAGTGAATTACGGGGGGGCGGGACAGATACGCAGTATTTT
>.|TRBJ2-1|TRBD2|TRBV4-3|18
CASSNPRTSGWELDEQFF
TGCGCCAGCAGTAACCCCCGGACTAGCGGGTGGGAGCTGGATGAGCAGTTCTTC
>.|TRBJ2-7|TRBD2|TRBV4-1|15
CASSSRPGLDYEQYF
TGCGCCAGCAGCTCCCGCCCCGGACTAGACTACGAGCAGTACTTC
>.|TRBJ1-5|.|TRBV4-2|14
CASSQDLPDQPQHF
TGTGCCAGCAGCCAAGATCTCCCTGATCAGCCCCAGCATTTT
>.|TRBJ1-2|TRBD1|TRBV30|11
CAWGQGYGYTF
TGTGCCTGGGGACAGGGCTATGGCTACACCTTC
>once|TRBJ2-5|TRBD1|TRBV19|15
CASSATQDRGKTQYF
TGTGCCAGTAGTGCAACCCAAGACAGGGGAAAGACCCAGTACTTC
>.|TRBJ2-1|TRBD1|TRBV2|14
CASRRTGVGGEQFF
TGTGCCAGCAGGAGGACAGGGGTCGGAGGTGAGCAGTTCTTC
>.|TRBJ2-5|.|TRBV9|15
CASSAGLGVQETQYF
TGTGCCAGCAGCGCCGGCCTAGGGGTTCAAGAGACCCAGTACTTC
>once|TRBJ1-3|.|TRBV21-1|16
CASSISGAGGGNTIYF
TGTGCCAGCAGCATATCAGGCGCAGGGGGAGGAAACACCATATATTTT
>.|TRBJ2-7|TRBD2|TRBV28|17
CASSLLAGGAATYEQYF
TGTGCCAGCAGTTTGCTGGCGGGGGGTGCCGCTACTTACGAGCAGTACTTC
>.|TRBJ2-5|.|TRBV13|15
CASSDTRLYQETQYF
TGTGCCAGCAGCGATACCAGACTGTACCAAGAGACCCAGTACTTC
>.|TRBJ2-7|.|TRBV6-5|13
CASSASNSYEQYF
TGTGCCAGCAGTGCCTCTAACTCTTACGAGCAGTACTTC
>.|TRBJ2-1|TRBD2|TRBV30|14
CAWGLAGGLNEQFF
TGTGCCTGGGGACTAGCGGGAGGGCTCAATGAGCAGTTCTTC
>.|TRBJ1-1|.|TRBV15|13
CATSRGTSFEAFF
TGTGCCACCAGCAGAGGGACATCGTTTGAAGCTTTCTTT
>few|TRBJ2-7|TRBD1|TRBV19|14
CASSQPGTDYEQYF
TGTGCCAGTAGTCAACCCGGGACAGACTACGAGCAGTACTTC
>few|TRBJ2-7|TRBD1|TRBV6-1|15
CASTDASGGAWEQYF
TGTGCCAGCACCGATGCGTCAGGGGGCGCGTGGGAGCAGTACTTC
>few|TRBJ2-5|TRBD1|TRBV30|15
CAWSVRTGAQETQYF
TGTGCCTGGAGTGTGAGGACAGGGGCTCAAGAGACCCAGTACTTC
>.|TRBJ2-1|.|TRBV7-9|12
CASSFSQYEQFF
TGTGCCAGCAGCTTTTCACAGTATGAGCAGTTCTTC
>.|TRBJ2-7|.|TRBV5-1|13
CASSLRSSYEQYF
TGCGCCAGCAGCTTACGGAGCTCCTACGAGCAGTACTTC
>.|TRBJ1-1|.|TRBV4-1|14
CASSQEGRGSWAFF
TGCGCCAGCAGCCAAGAGGGAAGAGGGTCATGGGCTTTCTTT
>medium-sized|TRBJ2-3|TRBD1|TRBV5-4|19
CASSLLGTGAVLGTDTQYF
TGTGCCAGCAGCTTGTTGGGGACAGGGGCGGTTCTTGGCACAGATACGCAGTATTTT
>.|TRBJ2-3|.|TRBV5-4|16
CASSLVPGSSTDTQYF
TGTGCCAGCAGCTTGGTGCCGGGATCTAGCACAGATACGCAGTATTTT
>medium-sized|TRBJ2-1|TRBD2|TRBV27|13
CASSGGPGNEQFF
TGTGCCAGCTCGGGAGGGCCGGGCAATGAGCAGTTCTTC
>.|TRBJ2-2|.|TRBV10-3|15
CAISESQSVTGELFF
TGTGCCATCAGCGAATCGCAAAGCGTCACCGGGGAGCTGTTTTTT
>few|TRBJ2-5|.|TRBV19|12
CACGPGPETQYF
TGTGCCTGCGGGCCCGGGCCAGAGACCCAGTACTTC
>.|TRBJ2-1|.|TRBV10-3|15
CASSYSTSAGNEQFF
TGTGCCAGCAGTTACTCGACGTCCGCAGGGAATGAGCAGTTCTTC
>once|TRBJ2-7|.|TRBV27|13
CASSFGRSYEQYF
TGTGCCAGCAGTTTCGGGAGAAGCTACGAGCAGTACTTC
>few|TRBJ1-3|.|TRBV7-2|14
CASSLGGSGNTIYF
TGTGCCAGCAGCCTCGGGGGCTCTGGAAACACCATATATTTT
>.|TRBJ2-5|.|TRBV7-8|13
CASSLGGQETQYF
TGTGCCAGCAGCTTAGGCGGCCAAGAGACCCAGTACTTC
>.|TRBJ2-7|TRBD1|TRBV19|15
CASSLGQATIYEQYF
TGTGCCAGTAGTTTGGGACAGGCTACCATATACGAGCAGTACTTC
>once|TRBJ2-5|TRBD1|TRBV10-2|13
CASRIGGAETQYF
TGCGCCAGCAGAATAGGGGGCGCGGAGACCCAGTACTTC
>.|TRBJ1-1|.|TRBV6-4|15
CASSDSMGMNTEAFF
TGTGCCAGCAGTGACTCAATGGGCATGAACACTGAAGCTTTCTTT
>.|TRBJ1-6|TRBD1|TRBV5-6|14
CASSPGTGVRSLHF
TGTGCCAGCAGCCCCGGGACAGGAGTTCGGTCCCTCCACTTT
>.|TRBJ1-2|.|TRBV9|14
CASSVTQDNLGYTF
TGTGCCAGCAGCGTAACACAGGATAACTTGGGCTACACCTTC
>.|TRBJ2-2|TRBD2|TRBV11-1|17
CASSGRTGGLNTGELFF
TGTGCCAGCAGCGGACGGACGGGGGGATTGAACACCGGGGAGCTGTTTTTT
>.|TRBJ1-6|.|TRBV28|17
CASRMTGTRRTNSPLHF
TGTGCCAGCAGGATGACCGGGACACGACGAACCAATTCACCCCTCCACTTT
>.|TRBJ2-7|TRBD1|TRBV7-2|14
CASSSQTGPYEQYF
TGTGCCAGCAGCTCACAGACAGGGCCCTACGAGCAGTACTTC
>.|TRBJ1-1|TRBD1|TRBV7-2|17
CASSPRMGTGVGTEAFF
TGTGCCAGCAGCCCGAGGATGGGGACAGGCGTTGGGACTGAAGCTTTCTTT
>.|TRBJ1-2|TRBD1|TRBV29-1|14
CSVEGGTGIYGYTF
TGCAGCGTTGAAGGTGGGACAGGGATCTATGGCTACACCTTC
>.|TRBJ2-4|TRBD1|TRBV11-3|17
CASSFRGQSLAKNIQYF
TGTGCCAGCAGCTTCCGGGGACAGAGTCTAGCCAAAAACATTCAGTACTTC
>few|TRBJ2-4|TRBD2|TRBV19|15
CASKHKGGSNNIQYF
TGTGCCAGTAAACATAAAGGCGGGAGTAACAACATTCAGTACTTC
>few|TRBJ2-2|TRBD2|TRBV6-1|15
CASRYGLAGNGELFF
TGTGCCAGCAGATATGGACTAGCGGGAAACGGGGAGCTGTTTTTT
>once|TRBJ2-3|TRBD2|TRBV6-5|15
CASSFHGTRDDTQYF
TGTGCCAGCAGTTTCCATGGGACTAGGGACGATACGCAGTATTTT
>.|TRBJ2-1|.|TRBV6-5|11
CASLGGGAEFF
TGTGCCAGCCTCGGCGGAGGGGCGGAGTTCTTC
>.|TRBJ2-7|TRBD2|TRBV4-2|14
CASSRERDSREEYF
TGTGCCAGCAGCCGCGAAAGGGACTCCCGGGAGGAGTACTTC
>.|TRBJ2-3|.|TRBV6-6|13
CASSYEAVGTQYF
TGTGCCAGCAGTTATGAAGCGGTTGGTACGCAGTATTTT
>.|TRBJ2-1|TRBD2|TRBV11-2|18
CASSPHNGLAGVSNEQFF
TGTGCCAGCAGCCCACACAACGGACTAGCGGGAGTCTCGAATGAGCAGTTCTTC
>once|TRBJ2-7|.|TRBV11-2|11
CASSPLRFPFF
TGTGCCAGCAGCCCGCTGAGATTCCCCTTCTTC
>.|TRBJ2-2|TRBD1|TRBV5-1|13
CASSQGQPGELFF
TGCGCCAGCAGCCAGGGACAGCCCGGGGAGCTGTTTTTT
>.|TRBJ1-2|.|TRBV5-6|14
CASSFGQGGYGYTF
.
>.|TRBJ1-2|.|TRBV7-2|17
CASSFLFDRNSNYGYTF
TGTGCCAGCAGCTTCCTCTTCGACAGAAACTCTAACTATGGCTACACCTTC
>.|TRBJ1-2|.|TRBV9|17
CASSVGPSTGRAGGYTF
TGTGCCAGCAGCGTAGGGCCCTCGACAGGAAGGGCTGGTGGCTACACCTTC
>.|TRBJ1-3|.|TRBV4-1|15
CASSQDPGYGNTIYF
TGCGCCAGCAGCCAAGATCCAGGGTATGGAAACACCATATATTTT
>.|TRBJ1-2|TRBD1|TRBV27|16
CASSLSPDRAYYGYTF
TGTGCCAGCAGTTTATCGCCGGACAGGGCCTACTATGGCTACACCTTC
>once|TRBJ1-2|TRBD1|TRBV6-6|14
CASSKYTGEFGYTF
TGTGCCAGCAGTAAATATACAGGGGAATTCGGCTACACCTTC
>.|TRBJ1-3|.|TRBV7-6|14
CASSFTGSGNTIYF
TGTGCCAGCAGCTTTACGGGATCTGGAAACACCATATATTTT
>.|TRBJ1-1|.|TRBV19|15
CASSIGLGVNTEAFF
TGTGCCAGTAGTATAGGTTTGGGCGTGAACACTGAAGCTTTCTTT